These T cell receptor beta chains were read from a single sample in a study of T cell changes during pregnancy in multiple sclerosis. The assay was immunoSEQ multiplex PCR, and TCRdb's table has in-frame clones only and misses some. This sample has tens of thousands of clones; 70% to 90% occur once, and the top ten carry around 5.6%. The sequencing here drew on CD8+ T cells from peripheral blood mononuclear cells, taken after pregnancy. These receptors all come from a female donor in good health, enrolled as a control in a pregnancy study. Each CDR3 is given with its conserved first and last residue. The D gene is left open where the match is weak. Part of the rows lack a size; the others show once, few, many or a class for expanded clones.

j_call	clone_size	v_call	d_call	cdr3_nt	cdr3_aa
TRBJ1-4	NA	TRBV9	NA	TGTGCCAGCAGCGTTGGGGGGGCTAATGAAAAACTGTTTTTT	CASSVGGANEKLFF
TRBJ2-7	NA	TRBV15	TRBD1	TGTGCCACCAGCAGAGATCGAGACAGGGGAGACTACGAGCAGTACTTC	CATSRDRDRGDYEQYF
TRBJ1-1	NA	TRBV19	NA	TGTGCCAGTAGTCCCCGGGAGGAGAGGAACACTGAAGCTTTCTTT	CASSPREERNTEAFF
TRBJ1-6	NA	TRBV7-6	TRBD1	TGTGCCAGCAGCAGCGGACAGGGGGGTAATTCACCCCTCCACTTT	CASSSGQGGNSPLHF
TRBJ2-7	NA	TRBV15	NA	TGTGCCACCAGCTCAGGGCTCGGATCCTACGAGCAGTACTTC	CATSSGLGSYEQYF
TRBJ1-1	few	TRBV25-1	NA	TGTGCCAGCAGCGCTACCTCAGGGTTTCACACTGAAGCTTTCTTT	CASSATSGFHTEAFF
TRBJ2-1	NA	TRBV15	NA	NA	CATSRDGGSGQGDNEQFF
TRBJ1-2	few	TRBV5-1	TRBD1	TGCGCCAGCAGCTCCAAACAGGGGGACTATGGCTACACCTTC	CASSSKQGDYGYTF
TRBJ2-7	many	TRBV6-5	NA	TGTGCCAGCAGTGCCGGCTACGAGCAGTACTTC	CASSAGYEQYF
TRBJ2-3	NA	TRBV5-4	NA	TGTGCCAGCAGCTTTTGGGGCGGGGACCCAGATACGCAGTATTTT	CASSFWGGDPDTQYF
TRBJ2-7	NA	TRBV7-3	TRBD1	TGTGCCAGCAGCCCTACCGGGACAGGGGCCTACGAGCAGTACTTC	CASSPTGTGAYEQYF
TRBJ1-1	NA	TRBV2	NA	TGTGCCAGCCCAGCAGGGGCCGTCATGAACACTGAAGCTTTCTTT	CASPAGAVMNTEAFF
TRBJ1-1	NA	TRBV28	NA	TGTGCCAGCAGTTCAATTACTGAAGCTTTCTTT	CASSSITEAFF
TRBJ1-1	NA	TRBV29-1	TRBD1	TGCAGCGCTTTAGGACAGGCTGAAGCTTTCTTT	CSALGQAEAFF
TRBJ2-6	NA	TRBV4-3	NA	TGCGCCAGCAGCCAAGATTTTTTTTCCCTCAACGTCCTGACTTTC	CASSQDFFSLNVLTF
TRBJ1-1	NA	TRBV6-4	TRBD1	TGTGCCAGCAGTGACTCAGAGGGGGCAGAAGCTTTCTTT	CASSDSEGAEAFF
TRBJ1-5	NA	TRBV5-6	NA	TGTGCCAGCAGCTCGGACTATCAGCCCCAGCATTTT	CASSSDYQPQHF
TRBJ2-1	NA	TRBV7-3	NA	TGTGCCAGCAGCTTAGGCGGGCCTGGGGAGCAGTTCTTC	CASSLGGPGEQFF